These 9 T cell receptor beta chains were sequenced from one sample in a study of blood T cell repertoires in COVID-19. The protocol was immunoSEQ multiplex PCR, while the TCRdb copy is restricted to in-frame clones and leaves out a portion. The sample yields some 200,000 clones, about 86% seen once. The sequenced sample consisted of PBMCs or T cells enriched from blood (not recorded which). The receptors were gathered from a woman in her 40s with acute COVID-19.

This clone was picked up a small number of times. The rearrangement links TRBV3-1 (or the pseudogene TRBV3-2) to TRBJ2-2; D is undetermined. The CDR3 sequence is 14 residues long. Germline CDR1 is LGHDT and CDR2 is YNNKEL (reference sequence). Between the trimmed V and J ends, which lost 4 bases and 6 bases, there was a span of 12 bases. CDR3 coding DNA: TGTGCCAGCAGCCCTCACATGATATCCGGGGAGCTGTTTTTT. Amino acids: CASSPHMISGELFF.

This sequence joins TRBV4-1 and TRBJ1-4, with D unresolved. The CDR3 extends over 16 amino acids. V shed 4 bases and J shed 3 bases, with 15 bases lying between them. Germline-derived CDR1 and CDR2 are MGHRA and YSYEKL. CDR3 region: CASSLHSGSSNEKLFF. DNA for the CDR3: TGCGCCAGCAGCCTCCATTCCGGGTCCTCTAATGAAAAACTGTTTTTT.

This clone was counted a few times. The chain links TRBV7-8 to TRBJ1-1; perhaps TRBD1 as D (5 bases). The CDR3 is 15 residues long. V was clipped by 2 bases and J by 5 bases, with 15 bases between them. CDR1 is SGHVS, CDR2 FQNEAQ, per germline. CDR3 coding DNA: TGTGCCAGCAGCTTATTTGTTCCGGGGGGAACTGAAGCTTTCTTT. Protein product: CASSLFVPGGTEAFF.

The chain recombines TRBV21-1 with TRBJ2-5; the tabulated D call, TRBD1, remains unverified against the DNA. TRBV21-1 is deemed a pseudogene. This CDR3 contains 13 residues. Here the CDR3 DNA reads TGTGCCAGCAGCAGGGACAGACAAGAGACCCAGTACTTC. Its translation: CASSRDRQETQYF.

This clone came up once. The rearrangement links TRBV15 to TRBJ2-2, with D possibly being TRBD2 (5 bases). V was cut by 2 bases and J by 0 bases, with 10 bases left in between. The length of the CDR3 is 16 residues. Germline V gives CDR1 LNHNV, CDR2 YYDKDF (reference sequence). The CDR3 region has the DNA TGTGCCACCAGCAGACGAGGGATCGCGAACACCGGGGAGCTGTTTTTT. This codes for CATSRRGIANTGELFF.

The rearrangement links TRBV12-3 or TRBV12-4 to TRBJ1-4; a weak D match, TRBD1 (5 bases). V was pared by 3 bases and J by 6 bases, with 8 bases between. The CDR3 is made up of 13 amino acids. As DNA, the CDR3 is TGTGCCAGCAGTTTTCGGGGGGATGAAAAACTGTTTTTT. It yields the protein CASSFRGDEKLFF.

V usage is TRBV10-3 and J usage is TRBJ1-5; 8 bases line up with TRBD1. Germline CDR1 reads ENHRY; CDR2 reads SYGVKD. CDR3 length: 17 amino acids. J gave up 3 bases and V 0 bases, and 7 bases lay outside the gene matches. In nucleotides, the CDR3 is TGTGCCATCAGTGAGTCTAAAGGGACAGGTTTCAATCAGCCCCAGCATTTT. Protein: CAISESKGTGFNQPQHF.

The V call is TRBV27, the J call TRBJ2-1, with TRBD2 matching 7 bases. V lost 6 bases and J lost 0; bases outside the gene matches: 8. The CDR3 loop spans 16 amino acids. Germline V gene lookup returns CDR1 MNHEY and CDR2 SMNVEV (reference sequence). This chain's CDR3 is CASSSFSGPSYNEQFF. Here the CDR3 DNA reads TGTGCCAGCAGCTCTTTTAGCGGGCCCTCCTACAATGAGCAGTTCTTC.

The genes are TRBV7-2 and TRBJ1-1; D is undetermined. This CDR3 has 13 residues. The germline V and J ends were trimmed by 5 bases and 3 bases, with 10 bases remaining between them. Per the germline V gene, CDR1 is SGHTA and CDR2 is FQGNSA. The DNA for the CDR3 is TGTGCCAGCAGCCGGCGGGGAGACACTGAAGCTTTCTTT. It translates to CASSRRGDTEAFF.